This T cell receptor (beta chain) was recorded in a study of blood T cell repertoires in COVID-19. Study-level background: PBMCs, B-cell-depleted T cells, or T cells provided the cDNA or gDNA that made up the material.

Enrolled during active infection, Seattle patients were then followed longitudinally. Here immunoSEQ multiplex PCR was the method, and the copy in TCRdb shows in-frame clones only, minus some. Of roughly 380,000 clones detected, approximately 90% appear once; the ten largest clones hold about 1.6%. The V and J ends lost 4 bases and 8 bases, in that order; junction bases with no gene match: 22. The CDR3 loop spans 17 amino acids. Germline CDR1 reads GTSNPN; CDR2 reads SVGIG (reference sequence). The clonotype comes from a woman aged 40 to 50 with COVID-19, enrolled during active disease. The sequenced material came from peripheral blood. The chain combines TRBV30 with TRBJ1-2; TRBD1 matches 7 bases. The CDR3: CAWKPKDRPPSSLGYTF. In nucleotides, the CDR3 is TGTGCCTGGAAGCCGAAGGACAGGCCCCCCAGCAGTCTGGGCTACACCTTC.